The present entry profiles one T cell receptor (beta chain) with its context. The antigen is unknown. Nominal health characterized the donors when sampled, though unrecorded immune exposures were likely. The data stem from a study of cytomegalovirus exposure and HLA in healthy donors. Broader study findings: Follow-up analysis seemed to connect common viral pathogens with several of the most significant clusters identified. Across donors, most TCRs were seen rarely, yet some public ones were widespread. In a later analysis, TCR beta V- and J-gene trimming was associated with a missense DCLRE1C variant.

Per the germline V gene, CDR1 is KGHSH and CDR2 is LQKENI. The CDR3 runs to 15 residues. V trimming: 3 bases; J trimming: 2 bases; junction bases outside the gene matches: 6. The PCR contained 60 Vbeta and 13 Jbeta primers. TCRdb keeps only in-frame clones here, not all; method: immunoSEQ multiplex PCR. The table has roughly 70,000 clones, roughly 86% seen once. The chain carries TRBV18 and TRBJ2-7; 8 bases match TRBD2. The sample taken for sequencing was PBMCs. The TCR sequence derives from a man between 18 and 29 years old in good health and CMV-seronegative. CDR3 sequence reads: CASSPYIAGTYEQYF. CDR3 nucleotide sequence: TGTGCCAGCTCACCTTACATAGCGGGGACCTACGAGCAGTACTTC.